In its sample, the clone carrying this TCR beta chain was seen once. Its antigen remains unidentified. CDR1 and CDR2 (germline): SGHRS, YFSETQ. Trimming shortened V by 1 base and J by 4 bases, and 11 bases separated the two germline ends. The CDR3 is 14 amino acids. These data are taken from a study of cytomegalovirus exposure and HLA in healthy donors. Study-level points and caveats: In a later analysis, HLA-C alleles had the fewest associated TCRs, DRB1 alleles the most.

Primers for the PCR totalled 60 Vbeta and 13 Jbeta. The assay was immunoSEQ multiplex PCR, and TCRdb's table has in-frame clones only and misses some. The sample carries roughly 220,000 clones, 75% to 90% recorded once. The clonotype was recovered from a woman aged 40 to 50 in good health and CMV-seronegative. The V gene is TRBV5-1, the J gene TRBJ1-2; maybe TRBD1 (5 bases). What was sequenced was PBMCs. CDR3 DNA sequence: TGCGCCAGCAGCTTGTACGGGACTACCTATGGCTACACCTTC. Its protein is CASSLYGTTYGYTF.